This TCR beta chain was sequenced for a study of blood T cell repertoires in COVID-19 (dated by TCRdb to 2019 to 2021). Regarding the complete study: The collaborator samples originated in the United States, Italy and Spain and spanned the acute and convalescent phases of COVID-19. Where available, HLA class I and class II types were obtained from metadata supplied by the sample provider rather than from assay-based typing. Subjects who had been exposed to COVID-19, were actively infected with it, or had recovered from it provided the deeply sampled blood TCRbeta repertoires that made up the dataset. Samples came from the ongoing ImmuneRACE study (first 160 participants) plus 1,254 subjects from 6 global collaborators. The repertoires were released in a freely available public database intended as a resource for research on the immune response to SARS-CoV-2. Nearly every sample came with metadata listing a de-identified subject ID, COVID-19 status, age in years and sex. The material from the prospective study consisted of cDNA or gDNA derived from T cells, B-cell-depleted T cells, or PBMCs.

Of note for this clone: The specificity of this receptor is unknown. The sample holds no much larger clone one base away, and base qualities are not on file.

What the work shows at the level of the full study, not this receptor alone: The quantity of clinical and demographic metadata differed by source and by participant and was supplied without curation.

Participants in the prospective study were aged about 18 to 95 years, lived in 24 United States geographic areas, and enrolled through a virtual design. Cohort assignment in the prospective study relied on participant-reported clinical history from a screening survey and a study questionnaire. Exposed participants were defined as having been in contact with someone with a PCR-confirmed or clinician-diagnosed COVID-19 case within 2 weeks of study entry. Mobile phlebotomists in the prospective study collected whole blood, serum and a nasopharyngeal or oropharyngeal swab from every participant. Prospective study participants could optionally give additional blood draws and questionnaires over a roughly two-month period. Prospective study blood samples were shipped either frozen or at room temperature before DNA extraction. The immunoSEQ Assay, a bias-controlled multiplex PCR, was used to amplify TCRbeta CDR3 regions from genomic DNA. As for the original processing: Nucleated cell counts per sample were estimated from amplification of reference gene primers within the assay. To quantify the absolute abundance of each unique TCRbeta CDR3 rearrangement, sequence reads were collapsed and filtered. Productive Simpson clonality was computed per sample as the square root of Simpson's diversity index over productive rearrangements. Sourced from immuneACCESS, this table was stored by TCRdb with only in-frame sequences that have V and J called. A share of the clones is absent; for the studies checked, an unresolved V gene accounts for under half, and the remainder has no known explanation. The V and J calls and the clone size are those of that table, but D and trimming were determined from the DNA. The sample table holds hundreds of thousands of clones, of which around nine tenths were seen once. The top ten clones comprise 2.5% to 3.5% of the sample.

The CDR3 covers 16 residues, taking in both the cysteine and the phenylalanine. The DNA shown is the 48-base CDR3, in frame from base 1. Based on the germline V gene (reference sequence), the CDR1 and CDR2 sequences are LGHDT and YNNKEL. V sheds 3 bases and J sheds 3 bases, leaving 14 bases between their ends. Input material: PBMCs or T cells enriched from blood (not recorded which). The chain is encoded by TRBV3-1 (or the pseudogene TRBV3-2) joined to TRBJ1-4; matching of 6 bases hints at TRBD1 as the D gene. This TCR was sampled from a woman in her 50s who had been exposed to COVID-19. Here the CDR3 is given as CASSHLPQGPNEKLFF. DNA sequence: TGTGCCAGCAGCCATCTCCCACAGGGTCCTAATGAAAAACTGTTTTTT.